This T cell receptor beta chain was recorded in a study of cytomegalovirus exposure and HLA in healthy donors. As for this clone: The target antigen is unknown.

The PCR made use of 60 Vbeta and 13 Jbeta primers. Repertoires were generated with immunoSEQ multiplex PCR, while TCRdb's copy carries only in-frame clones and drops some. The data contain 200,000 or so clones, about 81% of them singletons. General study results and limits: Follow-up analysis later connected one missense variant in DCLRE1C with trimming of TCR beta V- and J-genes. In a later analysis, most CMV-associated TCR beta chains appeared HLA-restricted.

Germline-derived CDR1 and CDR2 are LNHDA and SQIVND (reference sequence). The CDR3 sequence is 16 residues long. Germline trimming cut 7 bases from V and 5 bases from J; bases unmatched to any gene: 14. The chain links TRBV19 to TRBJ2-3, with TRBD1 matching 8 bases. The sequence was collected from a middle-aged woman in good health and CMV-seronegative. The sample consisted of PBMCs. This CDR3 reads CASTSFEAGGRDTQYF. The CDR3 coding sequence is TGTGCCAGTACCTCTTTCGAGGCAGGGGGCAGAGATACGCAGTATTTT.